The entry below gives a single T cell receptor (beta chain) sequence along with its context. The antigen remains undetermined. This sample is drawn from a study of T cell responses to AZD1222 COVID-19 vaccine. Clones were sequenced by immunoSEQ multiplex PCR, and TCRdb holds only the in-frame ones, with some missing. The sample has about 150,000 clones; over 70% are singletons. Germline CDR1 and CDR2: SGHTA and FQGNSA. The CDR3 is 14 residues long. The V end lost 4 bases, the J end lost 4 bases, and 14 bases lay between the germline ends. Regarding the study as a whole: Vaccination with two AZD1222 doses was followed by a rise in Spike-specific TCR breadth and depth.

The TCR comes from an adult who received the AZD1222 COVID-19 vaccine. The source was peripheral blood, collected 28 days after the second AZD1222 dose. The V and J genes are TRBV7-2 and TRBJ2-7; D may be TRBD2 (7 bases). CDR3 bases: TGTGCCAGCAGCTGGGGGGCTAGCGGATACGAGCAGTACTTC. Translated, it gives CASSWGASGYEQYF.